Below, 3 T cell receptor beta chains from the same sample are listed, as sequenced in a study of blood T cells in healthy people across ages. A sample-barcoded 5' primer and a J-beta primer mix were used in a second PCR of roughly 6 to 12 cycles. TCRdb reprocessed the 5' RACE reads via MiXCR and lists one record per CDR3 protein. The sample includes 650,000 to 800,000 distinct CDR3 sequences, about 51% of them seen just once. The sequenced sample consisted of blood. The receptors shown here come from a woman older than 75 in good health.

V is TRBV6-6 and J is TRBJ2-5; TRBD1 might be the D (5 bases). V lost 6 bases, J lost 13 bases, and 24 bases lay in between. Germline loops: CDR1 MNHNY, CDR2 SVGAGI (reference sequence). The CDR3 has 14 residues. CDR3 sequence reads: CASSPGVAARGPYF. The CDR3 region has the DNA TGTGCCAGCAGCCCTGGGGTAGCTGCAAGGGGTCCGTACTTC.

This clonotype was seen ten or more times. The chain has TRBV20-1 and TRBJ1-6, with D possibly being TRBD1 (6 bases). CDR1 DFQATT and CDR2 SNEGSKA come from the germline V gene (reference sequence). The CDR3 is 17 amino acids. V was trimmed by 0 bases and J by 6 bases, leaving 18 bases between them. The CDR3, as DNA: TGCAGTGCTAGAGATCTAATGGCGGGACAAACTAATTCACCCCTCCACTTT. The encoded protein is CSARDLMAGQTNSPLHF.

This rearrangement joins TRBV20-1 to TRBJ2-1; no reliable D call. The ends were cut back, 1 base at V and 8 bases at J, with 24 bases in the middle. Germline V lookup: CDR1 DFQATT, CDR2 SNEGSKA (reference sequence). The CDR3 has 17 amino acids. CDR3 in amino acids: CSARAQLYSWELDEQFF. The CDR3 DNA follows: TGCAGTGCTAGAGCGCAACTTTATAGCTGGGAACTGGATGAGCAGTTCTTC.